The present T cell receptor beta chain was sequenced within a study of CD8+CD57+ T cells in acquired aplastic anemia. V was shortened by 1 base and J by 9 bases, with 10 bases between the two germline ends. The CDR3 contains 13 residues. The germline V gene encodes CDR1 SGHTA and CDR2 FQGNSA. Profiling of TCR beta VDJ combinations and CDR3 sequences used genomic DNA as template. TCRdb re-analysed the reads in MiXCR, keeping a single row per CDR3 protein. Seen here are about 270,000 distinct CDR3 sequences, roughly half observed once, and the top ten hold roughly 8%. The sequencing sample was made of sorted CD4+, CD8+, or CD8+CD57+ T cells (not recorded which) from PBMCs. This sequence joins TRBV7-2 and TRBJ1-5; D call uncertain. The receptor was isolated from a human donor with severe aplastic anemia or a healthy control (not recorded which). CDR3 amino acids: CASSLGNPPPQHF. The CDR3 coding sequence is TGTGCCAGCAGCTTAGGGAACCCTCCGCCCCAGCATTTT.